This TCR beta chain was recorded in a study of blood T cell repertoires in COVID-19. Study-level information: COVID-19 samples collected from the United States, Italy and Spain covered acute and convalescent phases. Nucleic acid was either cDNA or gDNA, and it came from T cells, B-cell-depleted T cells, or PBMCs.

Per the original data handling: The assay estimated nucleated cells by amplifying reference gene primers. Sequencing was performed with immunoSEQ multiplex PCR; in TCRdb, only in-frame clones are kept and a portion is missing. V, J and clone size were drawn from that table, and D and trimming were deduced from the DNA. The repertoire holds some 190,000 clones, with roughly 83% as singletons. The germline V gene has CDR1 LNHNV and CDR2 YYDKDF (reference sequence). V was clipped by 1 base and J by 8 bases, with 14 bases between them. The CDR3 spans 15 residues. The genes are TRBV15 and TRBJ2-2, with D perhaps TRBD1 (5 bases). The source material was PBMCs or T cells enriched from blood (not recorded which). The TCR originated in a woman aged 25 to 39 who had recovered from COVID-19. The CDR3 DNA reads TGTGCCACCAGCAGAGCCCGACCCAGGACAGGGGAGCTGTTTTTT. Translation: CATSRARPRTGELFF.